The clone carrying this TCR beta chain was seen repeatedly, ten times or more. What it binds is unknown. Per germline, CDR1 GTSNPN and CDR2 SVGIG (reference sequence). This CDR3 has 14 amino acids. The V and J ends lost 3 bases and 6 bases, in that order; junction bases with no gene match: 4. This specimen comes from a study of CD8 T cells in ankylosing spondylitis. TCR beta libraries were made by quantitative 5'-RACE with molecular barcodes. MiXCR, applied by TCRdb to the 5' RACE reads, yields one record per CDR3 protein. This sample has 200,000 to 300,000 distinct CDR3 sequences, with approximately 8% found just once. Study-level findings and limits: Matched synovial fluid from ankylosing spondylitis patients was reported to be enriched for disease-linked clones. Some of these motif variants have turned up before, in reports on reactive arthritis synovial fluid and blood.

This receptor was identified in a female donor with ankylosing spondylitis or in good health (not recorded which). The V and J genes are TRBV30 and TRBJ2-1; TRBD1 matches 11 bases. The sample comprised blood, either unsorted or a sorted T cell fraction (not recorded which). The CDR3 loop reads CAWSPGTGGNEQFF. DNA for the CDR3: TGTGCCTGGAGCCCTGGGACAGGGGGCAATGAGCAGTTCTTC.